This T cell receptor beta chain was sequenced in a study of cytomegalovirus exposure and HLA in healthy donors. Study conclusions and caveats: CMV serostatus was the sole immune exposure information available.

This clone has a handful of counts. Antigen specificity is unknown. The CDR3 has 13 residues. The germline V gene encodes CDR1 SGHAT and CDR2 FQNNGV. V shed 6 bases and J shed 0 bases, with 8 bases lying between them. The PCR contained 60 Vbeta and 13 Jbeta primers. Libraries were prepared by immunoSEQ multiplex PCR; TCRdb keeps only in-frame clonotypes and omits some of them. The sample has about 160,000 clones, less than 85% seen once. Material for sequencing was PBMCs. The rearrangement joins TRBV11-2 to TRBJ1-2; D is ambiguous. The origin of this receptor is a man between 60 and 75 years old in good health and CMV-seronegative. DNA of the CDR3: TGTGCCAGCAGTCCCTCCCCTAACTATGGCTACACCTTC. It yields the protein CASSPSPNYGYTF.